This entry lists 4 T cell receptor beta chains sequenced from one sample in a study of identical twins. A single record per CDR3 protein comes from TCRdb applying MiXCR to the 5' RACE reads. The table includes a few hundred thousand distinct CDR3 sequences, less than 9.5% detected once. The same specimen was also included in a second study, on yellow fever vaccine responses in identical twins.

The material sequenced was CD8+ T cells sorted from blood. These receptors were taken from a woman aged 18-29 years in good health.

There are a few counts of this clonotype. The chain links TRBV2 to TRBJ2-7; 10 bases are a match to TRBD2. Losses at the gene ends were 6 bases for V and 2 bases for J; bases not matched to a gene: 7. There are 15 residues in the CDR3. CDR1 is SNHLY, CDR2 FYNNEI, per germline. CDR3 sequence reads: CASSRLAGVTYEQYF. In DNA, the CDR3 is TGTGCCAGCAGCCGTCTAGCGGGAGTTACCTACGAGCAGTACTTC.

This clonotype was recorded at least ten times. The rearrangement joins TRBV9 to TRBJ1-6; weak D call: TRBD1 (5 bases). CDR1 and CDR2 from the germline V gene are SGDLS and YYNGEE. The V and J ends lost 3 bases and 7 bases respectively, with 14 bases between them. This CDR3 is 15 amino acids long. The CDR3, as DNA: TGTGCCAGCAGCGACAGCGGGGGTACAAATTCACCCCTCCACTTT. Translating gives CASSDSGGTNSPLHF.

This clonotype has only a few counts. The genes are TRBV5-1 and TRBJ2-3, with 14 bases that match TRBD2. CDR3 size: 16 residues. J was trimmed by 3 bases and V by 4 bases; bases with no gene match: 4. Germline lookup yields CDR1 SGHRS and CDR2 YFSETQ. CDR3 loop: CASSDRTSGGTDTQYF. The CDR3 region has the DNA TGCGCCAGCAGCGACCGGACTAGCGGGGGGACAGATACGCAGTATTTT.

This clonotype was picked up a small number of times. This chain joins TRBV7-2 and TRBJ1-3; unclear D gene. V dropped 1 base and J dropped 3 bases, with 7 bases sitting between them. CDR1 SGHTA and CDR2 FQGNSA come from the germline V gene. The CDR3 is made up of 14 amino acids. CDR3 DNA sequence: TGTGCCAGCAGCTTAGGGACTGATGGAAACACCATATATTTT. Translation gives CASSLGTDGNTIYF.